The 20 T cell receptor beta chains presented below share a single source sample, sequenced in a study of CD8+CD57+ T cells in acquired aplastic anemia. Researchers used genomic DNA as the template to profile TCR beta VDJ and CDR3. A single record per CDR3 protein comes from TCRdb applying MiXCR to the reads. This repertoire shows 300,000 or so distinct CDR3 sequences, about three fifths found once; its top ten account for roughly 1.3%. In patients chosen for sequencing, flow cytometry had shown CD8+CD57+ cell expansion. The specimen was sorted CD4+, CD8+, or CD8+CD57+ T cells (not recorded which) from PBMCs. The receptors shown here come from a human donor with aplastic anemia.

The rearrangement links TRBV2 to TRBJ1-3; 9 nucleotides line up with TRBD1. V shed 5 bases and J 2 bases; nucleotides not matched to a gene: 7. This CDR3 spans 16 amino acids. The germline gives CDR1 SNHLY, CDR2 FYNNEI. The CDR3 DNA sequence: TGTGCCAGCAGTCTGGGACAGGGCATCACTGGAAACACCATATATTTT. It specifies CASSLGQGITGNTIYF.

On this clonotype: Germline and junction disagree at one end, which may indicate a read error. The chain combines TRBV24-1 with TRBJ2-1; the match to TRBD2 covers 8 bases. Per germline, CDR1 KGHDR and CDR2 SFDVKD. This CDR3 has 15 residues. CDR3 amino acids: CSAKQSGGIYNEQFF. The CDR3, as DNA: TGCAGTGCCAAACAGAGCGGGGGTATCTACAATGAGCAGTTCTTC.

To note about this clonotype: One end of the junction varies from germline; a read error may be responsible. CDR3 protein: CASSVPSGISYNEQFF. CDR3 nucleotides: TGTGCCAGTAGTGTACCTAGCGGGATCTCCTACAACGAGCAGTTCTTC. The chain employs TRBV19 and TRBJ2-1, with 9 bases identical to TRBD2. The CDR3 is made up of 16 amino acids. In germline, CDR1 is LNHDA, CDR2 SQIVND (reference sequence).

On this clonotype: The germline gene is not matched at one end of the junction; a read error may be the cause. The rearrangement joins TRBV19 to TRBJ2-1; D possibly corresponds to TRBD2 (6 bases). This CDR3 contains 16 residues. CDR1 is LNHDA, CDR2 SQIVND, per germline (reference sequence). The DNA for the CDR3 is TGTGGCAGTAGTATACGGGGAGCTAGCGCGTACAATGAGCAGTTCTTC. This codes for CGSSIRGASAYNEQFF.

This clonotype was counted at least ten times. The genes are TRBV10-2 and TRBJ2-5, with a possible D match to TRBD1 (5 bases). Trimming shortened V by 3 bases and J by 5 bases, and 19 bases separated the two germline ends. This CDR3 region has 16 residues. The germline gives CDR1 WSHSY, CDR2 SAAADI. The CDR3 sequence: CASSDLDNVRRETQYF. For the CDR3, the DNA is TGCGCCAGCAGTGACTTGGACAATGTTAGACGGGAGACCCAGTACTTC.

V usage is TRBV12-3 or TRBV12-4 and J usage is TRBJ2-6, with 9 bases lining up with TRBD2. This CDR3 is 20 amino acids long. The junction had 12 bases not matched to a gene; V was cut back by 1 base and J by 2 bases. The CDR3 region is CASSLVRLAGRDPGANVLTF. The CDR3 region has the DNA TGTGCCAGCAGTTTAGTCCGTCTAGCGGGGAGAGATCCTGGGGCCAACGTCCTGACTTTC.

The gene calls are TRBV5-5 and TRBJ2-5; perhaps TRBD1 as D (5 bases). The CDR3 is made up of 14 amino acids. The germline V gene encodes CDR1 SGHKS and CDR2 YYEKEE (reference sequence). The germline V and J ends were trimmed by 4 bases and 1 base, with 11 bases remaining between them. The CDR3 region is CASSTARGQETQYF. The CDR3 DNA reads as TGTGCCAGCAGCACTGCTAGGGGCCAAGAGACCCAGTACTTC.

The V call is TRBV20-1, the J call TRBJ1-5, with TRBD1 as a possible D gene (6 bases). Trimming stripped 7 bases from V and 1 base from J, with 11 bases between. The CDR3 is made up of 13 amino acids. Per the germline V gene, CDR1 is DFQATT and CDR2 is SNEGSKA (reference sequence). The CDR3 nucleotides read TGCAGTGAAGTAGACAGGAGCAATCAGCCCCAGCATTTT. It translates to CSEVDRSNQPQHF.

Ten or more counts support this clonotype. The rearrangement joins TRBV7-9 to TRBJ2-3; TRBD2 matches 9 bases. The J segment lost 0 bases and the V segment lost 5 bases, leaving 3 bases of the junction unmatched. The germline gives CDR1 SEHNR, CDR2 FQNEAQ (reference sequence). The CDR3 runs 15 residues. CDR3 sequence (DNA): TGTGCCAGCAGCCTAACTAGCGGGAGCACAGATACGCAGTATTTT. Translated, it gives CASSLTSGSTDTQYF. The full variable domain, rest sourced from reference TRBV7-9 and TRBJ2-3, is DTGVSQNPRHKITKRGQNVTFRCDPISEHNRLYWYRQTLGQGPEFLTYFQNEAQLEKSRLLSDRFSAERPKGSFSTLEIQRTEQGDSAMYLCASSLTSGSTDTQYFGPGTRLTVL.

The table lists this clonotype with many counts. The chain joins TRBV9 to TRBJ1-3; TRBD1 matches 9 bases. The CDR3 runs to 16 residues. V gave up 2 bases and J gave up 7 bases; unmatched junction bases: 10. Germline V CDR1 and CDR2: SGDLS, YYNGEE. CDR3 sequence: CASSVGHRDRVNTIYF. CDR3 nucleotide sequence: TGTGCCAGCAGCGTTGGCCACCGGGACAGGGTGAACACCATATATTTT.

V usage is TRBV2 and J usage is TRBJ2-1; TRBD2 aligns across 15 bases. The J segment lost 15 bases and the V segment lost 6 bases, leaving 9 bases of the junction unmatched. Germline V gene sequence: CDR1 SNHLY, CDR2 FYNNEI. CDR3 length equals 14 residues. CDR3: CASSPRTSGGVVFF. CDR3 nucleotides: TGTGCCAGCAGCCCTAGGACTAGCGGGGGGGTGGTGTTCTTC.

The chain uses TRBV7-3 and TRBJ2-7, with 9 bases identical to TRBD2. The CDR3 is 15 residues long. Germline CDR1 and CDR2: SGHTA and FQGTGA. Germline trimming cut 5 bases from V and 5 bases from J; bases unmatched to any gene: 10. The CDR3 region is CASSPLAGAVHEQYF. The CDR3 DNA reads as TGTGCCAGCAGCCCTTTAGCGGGAGCAGTCCACGAGCAGTACTTC.

The CDR3 region has the DNA TGTGCCAGCACTCCACGGACCTTAGTAAGGACTGAAGCTTTCTTT. It is translated as CASTPRTLVRTEAFF. The chain joins TRBV2 to TRBJ1-1; D remains unclear. The CDR3 loop spans 15 amino acids. Deletions cut 7 bases from V and 5 bases from J, with 20 bases between. Germline V gene sequence: CDR1 SNHLY, CDR2 FYNNEI. Filled out from reference TRBV2 and TRBJ1-1, the complete variable domain reads EPEVTQTPSHQVTQMGQEVILRCVPISNHLYFYWYRQILGQKVEFLVSFYNNEISEKSEIFDDQFSVERPDGSNFTLKIRSTKLEDSAMYFCASTPRTLVRTEAFFGQGTRLTVV.

This clonotype was detected only a few times. The CDR3 sequence is CASSPPGQGSEKLFF. CDR3 DNA sequence: TGTGCCAGCTCACCACCGGGGCAGGGAAGTGAAAAACTGTTTTTT. The chain carries TRBV18 and TRBJ1-4; TRBD1 might be the D (5 bases). Germline values: CDR1 KGHSH, CDR2 LQKENI. The V and J ends lost 0 bases and 7 bases respectively, with 12 bases between them. CDR3 length: 15 residues. Using reference TRBV18 and TRBJ1-4 for the parts outside the CDR3, the full variable domain is NAGVMQNPRHLVRRRGQEARLRCSPMKGHSHVYWYRQLPEEGLKFMVYLQKENIIDESGMPKERFSAEFPKEGPSILRIQQVVRGDSAAYFCASSPPGQGSEKLFFGSGTQLSVL.

V usage is TRBV20-1 and J usage is TRBJ2-7; D perhaps matches TRBD2 (6 bases). Germline V lookup: CDR1 DFQATT, CDR2 SNEGSKA (reference sequence). Trimming removed 7 bases from V and 4 bases from J, with 17 bases in between. This CDR3 spans 13 amino acids. Written as DNA, the CDR3 is TGCAGTGGGAGGGGCAGGGATGGATACGAGCAGTACTTC. This gives the protein CSGRGRDGYEQYF.

This rearrangement joins TRBV7-9 to TRBJ1-4; D unresolved. Germline CDR1 and CDR2: SEHNR and FQNEAQ (reference sequence). CDR3 length equals 15 residues. V lost 1 base and J 7 bases, leaving 13 bases between the germline ends. CDR3 in DNA: TGTGCCAGCAGCTTAGTGCCCGTGCGGGGTGAAAAACTGTTTTTT. Protein sequence: CASSLVPVRGEKLFF.

This chain connects TRBV9 to TRBJ1-3; perhaps TRBD1 as D (6 bases). CDR1 SGDLS and CDR2 YYNGEE come from the germline V gene. With 4 bases removed from V and 8 bases from J, the gap between germline ends came to 19 bases. The CDR3 runs 15 residues. The CDR3 sequence: CASSKQGMYGYTIYF. The CDR3 DNA reads as TGTGCCAGCAGCAAACAGGGAATGTATGGCTACACCATATATTTT.

The V and J genes are TRBV7-9 and TRBJ2-3; 9 nucleotides agree with TRBD2. Per germline, CDR1 SEHNR and CDR2 FQNEAQ (reference sequence). The V gene end was trimmed by 5 bases and the J gene end by 0 bases; junction bases not matched to a gene: 3. The CDR3 is 15 residues long. CDR3 region: CASSAGGPSTDTQYF. The CDR3 nucleotides are TGTGCCAGCAGCGCGGGAGGGCCTAGCACAGATACGCAGTATTTT.

Turning to this clonotype: A junction boundary mismatches the germline segment, possibly from a read error. The V and J genes are TRBV12-3 or TRBV12-4 and TRBJ2-7; D unresolved. The CDR3 is 13 residues long. The chain's CDR3 is CASRLDGSYEQYF. The CDR3 DNA follows: TGTGCCAGCAGGTTAGACGGATCCTACGAGCAGTACTTC.

This clonotype has ten or more counts. This chain joins TRBV20-1 and TRBJ2-4; 7 positions agree with TRBD1. Germline V gene data show CDR1 as DFQATT and CDR2 as SNEGSKA (reference sequence). Losses at the gene ends were 2 bases for V and 5 bases for J; bases not matched to a gene: 6. CDR3 length: 14 amino acids. The CDR3 sequence: CSARRPQGENIQYF. The CDR3 region has the DNA TGCAGTGCTAGACGCCCCCAGGGGGAAAACATTCAGTACTTC.